Described below is a single TCR beta chain sequence and its context. The antigen is undetermined. Coverage ceases 3 residues before the CDR3 finishes, and the germline J gene fills in the end. TCR beta CDR3 amplified by multiplex PCR from about 1200 ng genomic DNA. Repertoires were generated with immunoSEQ multiplex PCR, while TCRdb's copy carries only in-frame clones and drops some. This table lists tens of thousands of clones. CDR1 and CDR2 from the germline V gene are SNHLY and FYNNEI. CDR3 length equals 16 residues. The trim removed 7 bases at V and 0 bases at J, leaving 8 bases unmatched. This record comes from a study of T cells in women clearing cervical HPV infection. Whole-study context: Case blood was drawn when the lesion was first found; control blood after infection became undetectable.

Study outcomes and limitations: Controls had more TRBV6-7 (about 0.15%) than cases (approximately 0.11%). Unknown T-cell numbers per sample may underlie the richness differences.

J is TRBJ2-7 and V is TRBV2, with 11 bases matching TRBD2. What was sequenced was blood buffy coat. This clonotype originated in a woman aged 18 to 69 with a cervical HPV16 infection that either progressed to CIN3+ or cleared (not recorded which). The covered CDR3 bases are TGTGCCAGCAATAAGGGACTAGCGGATTACTCCTACGAG. This sequence encodes CASNKGLADYSYE. Given in full, the CDR3 is CASNKGLADYSYEQYF.